This T cell receptor beta chain was sequenced for a study of blood T cell repertoires in COVID-19. Participants were aged about 18 to 100 years from 20 to 30 US areas. Donors in Cohort 3 who had recovered were those with two negative PCRs, healthcare professional clearance, or resolution of their symptoms. V trimming: 10 bases; J trimming: 5 bases; junction bases outside the gene matches: 22. CDR3 length: 17 amino acids. Germline CDR1 is SGHTA and CDR2 is FQGNSA. Repertoires were generated with immunoSEQ multiplex PCR, while TCRdb's copy carries only in-frame clones and drops some. The table records over 200,000 clones, approximately 90% of them present only once.

This TCR was sampled from a young man who had recovered from COVID-19. The sample taken for sequencing was PBMCs or T cells enriched from blood (not recorded which). The gene calls are TRBV7-2 and TRBJ2-7; TRBD1 matches at 8 bases. Written as DNA, the CDR3 is TGTGCCACCTCCCTTTATAGGTCCCAGGGGGCTCTGAACGAGCAGTACTTC. Translating gives CATSLYRSQGALNEQYF.